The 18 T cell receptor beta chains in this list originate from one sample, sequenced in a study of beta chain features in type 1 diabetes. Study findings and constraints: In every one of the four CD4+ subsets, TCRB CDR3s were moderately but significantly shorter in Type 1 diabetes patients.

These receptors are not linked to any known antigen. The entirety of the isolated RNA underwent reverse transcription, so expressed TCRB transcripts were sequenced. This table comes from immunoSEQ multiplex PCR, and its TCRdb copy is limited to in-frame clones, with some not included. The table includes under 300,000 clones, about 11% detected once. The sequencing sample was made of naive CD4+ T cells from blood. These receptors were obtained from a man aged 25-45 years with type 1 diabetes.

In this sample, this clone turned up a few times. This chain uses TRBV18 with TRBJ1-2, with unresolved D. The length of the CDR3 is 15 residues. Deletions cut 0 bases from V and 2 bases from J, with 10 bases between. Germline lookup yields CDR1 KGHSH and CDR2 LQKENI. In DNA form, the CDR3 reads TGTGCCAGCTCACCACCGGTTTCGAGGAACTATGGCTACACCTTC. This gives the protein CASSPPVSRNYGYTF.

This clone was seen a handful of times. The CDR3 DNA follows: TGTGCCAGCAGTTCTAACGGGGGGGCCGGCGGGACCGGGGAGCTGTTTTTT. Protein: CASSSNGGAGGTGELFF. V is TRBV11-1 and J is TRBJ2-2; 8 positions agree with TRBD2. The CDR3 spans 17 residues. Germline V gene lookup returns CDR1 SGHAT and CDR2 FQDESV (reference sequence). The junction had 14 bases not matched to a gene; V was cut back by 6 bases and J by 5 bases.

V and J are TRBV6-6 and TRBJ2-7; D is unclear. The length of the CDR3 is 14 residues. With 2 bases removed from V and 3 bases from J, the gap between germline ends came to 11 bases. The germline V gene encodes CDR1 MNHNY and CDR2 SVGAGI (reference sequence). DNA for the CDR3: TGTGCCAGCAGTTACAACGGAGTCGGCTACGAGCAGTACTTC. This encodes CASSYNGVGYEQYF.

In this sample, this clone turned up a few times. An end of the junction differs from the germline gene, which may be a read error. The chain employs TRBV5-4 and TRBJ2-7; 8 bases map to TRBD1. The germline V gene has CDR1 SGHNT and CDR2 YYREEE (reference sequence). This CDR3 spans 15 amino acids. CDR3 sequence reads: CASSLGQGTAYGQYF. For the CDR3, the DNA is TGTGCCAGCAGCTTGGGACAGGGGACTGCCTACGGGCAGTACTTC.

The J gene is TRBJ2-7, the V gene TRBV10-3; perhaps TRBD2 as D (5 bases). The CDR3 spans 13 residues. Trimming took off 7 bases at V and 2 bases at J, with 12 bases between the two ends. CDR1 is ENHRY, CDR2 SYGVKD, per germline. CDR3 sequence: CAIKEAAAYEQYF. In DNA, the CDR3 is TGTGCCATCAAGGAGGCAGCAGCCTACGAGCAGTACTTC.

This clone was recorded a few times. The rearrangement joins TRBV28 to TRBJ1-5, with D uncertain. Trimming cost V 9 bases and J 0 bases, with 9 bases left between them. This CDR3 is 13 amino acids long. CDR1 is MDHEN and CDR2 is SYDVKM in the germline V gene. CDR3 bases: TGTGCCAGTAGGGAGGGTAGCAATCAGCCCCAGCATTTT. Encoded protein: CASREGSNQPQHF.

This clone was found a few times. CDR3 nucleotide sequence: TGTGCCAGCAGCGTCCAGGGGTCGGGCAATCAGCCCCAGCATTTT. Its translation: CASSVQGSGNQPQHF. The rearrangement uses TRBV4-2 and TRBJ1-5, with a possible D match to TRBD1 (6 bases). This CDR3 contains 15 residues. Germline CDR1 LGHNA, CDR2 YNFKEQ. The V gene lost 5 bases and the J gene lost 2 bases, with 13 bases spanning the gap.

For the CDR3, the DNA is TGTGCCAGCAGCGTAGCCGGGGAGGGTGAGCAGTTCTTC. Residues: CASSVAGEGEQFF. The chain combines TRBV9 with TRBJ2-1; 7 bases align to TRBD2. The CDR3 runs 13 residues. J gave up 9 bases and V 0 bases, and 3 bases lay outside the gene matches. Germline values: CDR1 SGDLS, CDR2 YYNGEE.

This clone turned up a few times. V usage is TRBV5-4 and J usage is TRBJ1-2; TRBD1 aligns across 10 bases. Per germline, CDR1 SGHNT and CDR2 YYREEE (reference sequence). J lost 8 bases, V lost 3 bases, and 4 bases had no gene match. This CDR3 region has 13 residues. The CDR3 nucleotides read TGTGCCAGCAGCTCAGGGACAGGGGAGGGCTACACCTTC. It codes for CASSSGTGEGYTF.

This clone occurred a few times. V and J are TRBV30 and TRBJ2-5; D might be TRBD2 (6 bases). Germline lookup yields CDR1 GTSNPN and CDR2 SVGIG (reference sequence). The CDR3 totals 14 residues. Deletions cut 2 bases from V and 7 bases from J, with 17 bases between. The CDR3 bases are TGTGCCTGGAGTCCACTTGCGGGGTTTGGGACCCAGTACTTC. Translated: CAWSPLAGFGTQYF.

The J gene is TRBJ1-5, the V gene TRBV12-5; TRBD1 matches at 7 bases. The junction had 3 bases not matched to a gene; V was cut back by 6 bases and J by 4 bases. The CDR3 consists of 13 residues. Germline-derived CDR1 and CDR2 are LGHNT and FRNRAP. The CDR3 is CASGATGNQPQHF. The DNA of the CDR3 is TGTGCTAGTGGCGCGACAGGGAATCAGCCCCAGCATTTT.

CDR3 sequence (DNA): TGTGCCAGCAGTTACAGGGGGCACACCGGGGAGCTGTTTTTT. Protein sequence: CASSYRGHTGELFF. The V and J genes are TRBV6-6 and TRBJ2-2, with 7 bases lining up with TRBD1. From germline, CDR1 is MNHNY and CDR2 SVGAGI (reference sequence). The CDR3 is 14 residues long. V gave up 2 bases and J gave up 3 bases; unmatched junction bases: 0.

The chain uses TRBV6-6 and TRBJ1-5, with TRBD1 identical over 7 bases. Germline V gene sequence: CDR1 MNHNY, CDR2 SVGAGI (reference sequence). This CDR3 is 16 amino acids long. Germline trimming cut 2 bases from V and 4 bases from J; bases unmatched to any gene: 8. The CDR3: CASSYSGTVGNQPQHF. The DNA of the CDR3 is TGTGCCAGCAGTTACAGTGGGACAGTAGGGAATCAGCCCCAGCATTTT.

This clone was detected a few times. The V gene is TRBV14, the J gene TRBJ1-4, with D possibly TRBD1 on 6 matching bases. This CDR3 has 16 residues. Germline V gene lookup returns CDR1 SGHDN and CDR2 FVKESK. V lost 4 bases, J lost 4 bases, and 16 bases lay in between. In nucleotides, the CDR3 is TGTGCCAGCAGCCCATTCACGGACAGCTTTAATGAAAAACTGTTTTTT. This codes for CASSPFTDSFNEKLFF.

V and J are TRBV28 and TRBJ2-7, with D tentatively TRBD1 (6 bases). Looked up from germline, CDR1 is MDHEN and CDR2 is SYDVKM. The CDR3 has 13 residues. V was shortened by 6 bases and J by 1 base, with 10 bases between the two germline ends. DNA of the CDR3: TGTGCCAGCAGCACCACAGGGTCCTACGAGCAGTACTTC. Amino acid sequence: CASSTTGSYEQYF.

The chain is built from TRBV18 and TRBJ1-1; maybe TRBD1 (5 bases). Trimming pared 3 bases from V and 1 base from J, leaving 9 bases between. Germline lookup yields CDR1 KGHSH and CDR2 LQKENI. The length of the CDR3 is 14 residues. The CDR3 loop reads CASSPAGGNTEAFF. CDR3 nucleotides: TGTGCCAGCTCACCGGCCGGGGGGAACACTGAAGCTTTCTTT.

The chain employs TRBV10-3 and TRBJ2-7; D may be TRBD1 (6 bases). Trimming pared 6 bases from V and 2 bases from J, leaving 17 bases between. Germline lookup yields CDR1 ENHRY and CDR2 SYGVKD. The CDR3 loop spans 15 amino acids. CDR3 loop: CAISPTRTETYEQYF. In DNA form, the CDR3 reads TGTGCCATCAGCCCCACCCGGACAGAGACCTACGAGCAGTACTTC.

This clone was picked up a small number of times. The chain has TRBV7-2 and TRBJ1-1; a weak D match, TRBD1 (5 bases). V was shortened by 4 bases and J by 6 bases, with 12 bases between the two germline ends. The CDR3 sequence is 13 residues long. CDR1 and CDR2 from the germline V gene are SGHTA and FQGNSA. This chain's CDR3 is CASSYGGEAEAFF. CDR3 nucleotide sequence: TGTGCCAGCAGCTATGGGGGGGAGGCTGAAGCTTTCTTT. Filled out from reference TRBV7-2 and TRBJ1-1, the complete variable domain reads GAGVSQSPSNKVTEKGKDVELRCDPISGHTALYWYRQSLGQGLEFLIYFQGNSAPDKSGLPSDRFSAERTGGSVSTLTIQRTQQEDSAVYLCASSYGGEAEAFFGQGTRLTVV.